The rows below give T cell receptor beta chains drawn from one sample of a study of blood T cell repertoires in COVID-19. Measured with immunoSEQ multiplex PCR; TCRdb has only the in-frame clones, and not every one. The sample lists under 40,000 clones, 90% occurring once. The sequenced sample consisted of peripheral blood. All receptors come from a man aged 55-75 years with active or convalescent COVID-19. CDR3s include the opening cysteine and the closing phenylalanine or tryptophan. A D gene is named only where the DNA matches it firmly. Part of the rows lack a size; the others show once, few, many or a class for expanded clones.

CDR3 DNA: TGTGCCAGCAGTTGGTGGGGGGATAACACTGAAGCTTTCTTT
CDR3 protein: CASSWWGDNTEAFF
J gene: TRBJ1-1
V gene: TRBV27
clone size: -
D gene: -

CDR3 DNA: TGTGCCAGCAGTTATACTGCCTATCAGCCCCAGCATTTT
CDR3 protein: CASSYTAYQPQHF
J gene: TRBJ1-5
V gene: TRBV6-2/TRBV6-3
clone size: -
D gene: -

CDR3 DNA: TGTGCCAGCAGGCTTGACAGGGTGAGGGCCTTTGAAGCTTTCTTT
CDR3 protein: CASRLDRVRAFEAFF
J gene: TRBJ1-1
V gene: TRBV6-5
clone size: -
D gene: TRBD1

CDR3 DNA: TGCGCCAGCAGCTTGCCTGCGGGGGTGGGGGAGACCCAGTACTTC
CDR3 protein: CASSLPAGVGETQYF
J gene: TRBJ2-5
V gene: TRBV5-1
clone size: -
D gene: TRBD2

CDR3 DNA: TGTGCCAGCAGTCCTCTAGGTTGGACTGAAGCTTTCTTT
CDR3 protein: CASSPLGWTEAFF
J gene: TRBJ1-1
V gene: TRBV27
clone size: -
D gene: -

CDR3 DNA: TGCGCCAGCAGCTTGATGGGGGCTAATTCACCCCTCCACTTT
CDR3 protein: CASSLMGANSPLHF
J gene: TRBJ1-6
V gene: TRBV5-1
clone size: -
D gene: -

CDR3 DNA: TGCGCCAGCAGTGCCCGACAGGGGGCCGTGTTCTTC
CDR3 protein: CASSARQGAVFF
J gene: TRBJ2-1
V gene: TRBV10-1
clone size: -
D gene: TRBD1

CDR3 DNA: TGTGCCAGCAGTTGGTTGAGCGGGGGACAAGAGACCCAGTACTTC
CDR3 protein: CASSWLSGGQETQYF
J gene: TRBJ2-5
V gene: TRBV28
clone size: -
D gene: TRBD2

CDR3 DNA: TGCAGTGCTAAGAGGGTGAATGAGCAGTTCTTC
CDR3 protein: CSAKRVNEQFF
J gene: TRBJ2-1
V gene: TRBV20-1
clone size: few
D gene: -

CDR3 DNA: TGTGCCAGCAGCCAAGGAGGTCGCCCCAACTATGGCTACACCTTC
CDR3 protein: CASSQGGRPNYGYTF
J gene: TRBJ1-2
V gene: TRBV3-1/TRBV3-2
clone size: -
D gene: -

CDR3 DNA: TGTGCCAGCTCACCGCCGGGGAGGAACACTGAAGCTTTCTTT
CDR3 protein: CASSPPGRNTEAFF
J gene: TRBJ1-1
V gene: TRBV18
clone size: -
D gene: -

CDR3 DNA: TGTGCCACCAGTGCCTCGACAGGGGGCGATTCACCCCTCCACTTT
CDR3 protein: CATSASTGGDSPLHF
J gene: TRBJ1-6
V gene: TRBV24-1
clone size: once
D gene: TRBD1

CDR3 DNA: TGTGCCAGCACGGGACAGGGGCACCGGGAGCTGTTTTTT
CDR3 protein: CASTGQGHRELFF
J gene: TRBJ2-2
V gene: TRBV2
clone size: -
D gene: TRBD1

CDR3 DNA: TGTGCCAGCAGCTTCAGGGGGCTTGGAAACACCATATATTTT
CDR3 protein: CASSFRGLGNTIYF
J gene: TRBJ1-3
V gene: TRBV7-2
clone size: -
D gene: TRBD1

CDR3 DNA: TGTGCCAGCAGCTTTCAGGCGTCCTATGGCTACACCTTC
CDR3 protein: CASSFQASYGYTF
J gene: TRBJ1-2
V gene: TRBV6-5
clone size: -
D gene: -

CDR3 DNA: TGTGCCAGCAGTAAAGGACAGGAATTCACAGATACGCAGTATTTT
CDR3 protein: CASSKGQEFTDTQYF
J gene: TRBJ2-3
V gene: TRBV5-4
clone size: -
D gene: TRBD1

CDR3 DNA: TGTGCCAGCAGCTCCCCGCGAGCCCCAGGTTACGAGCAGTACTTC
CDR3 protein: CASSSPRAPGYEQYF
J gene: TRBJ2-7
V gene: TRBV11-2
clone size: -
D gene: -

CDR3 DNA: TGTGCCAGCTCACCACCTCCGGGACAGGGCTCCTACAATGAGCAGTTCTTC
CDR3 protein: CASSPPPGQGSYNEQFF
J gene: TRBJ2-1
V gene: TRBV18
clone size: -
D gene: TRBD1

CDR3 DNA: TGTGCCAGCTCACCCAGTGCAGGGGCTCACTATGGCTACACCTTC
CDR3 protein: CASSPSAGAHYGYTF
J gene: TRBJ1-2
V gene: TRBV18
clone size: -
D gene: -

CDR3 DNA: TGTGCCAGCAGCTCGCAGGGCAGGGAGACCCAGTACTTC
CDR3 protein: CASSSQGRETQYF
J gene: TRBJ2-5
V gene: TRBV5-4
clone size: once
D gene: -

CDR3 DNA: TGTGCCAGCAGACCTCTAGCGGGTCCCTACAATGAGCAGTTCTTC
CDR3 protein: CASRPLAGPYNEQFF
J gene: TRBJ2-1
V gene: TRBV6-5
clone size: -
D gene: TRBD2

CDR3 DNA: TGTGCCAGCAGCTTAAACAGGGAGAGCTCCTACGAGCAGTACTTC
CDR3 protein: CASSLNRESSYEQYF
J gene: TRBJ2-7
V gene: TRBV7-3
clone size: -
D gene: -

CDR3 DNA: TGTGCCAGCAGTTTACCCTCCCGGGCGAACACCGGGGAGCTGTTTTTT
CDR3 protein: CASSLPSRANTGELFF
J gene: TRBJ2-2
V gene: TRBV28
clone size: -
D gene: -

CDR3 DNA: TGTGCCAGCAGTCTACGACAGGGTAAAGCTTTCTTT
CDR3 protein: CASSLRQGKAFF
J gene: TRBJ1-1
V gene: TRBV6-2/TRBV6-3
clone size: -
D gene: TRBD1

CDR3 DNA: TGTGCCAGCAGTTCTATGAACACCGGGGAGCTGTTTTTT
CDR3 protein: CASSSMNTGELFF
J gene: TRBJ2-2
V gene: TRBV27
clone size: once
D gene: -

CDR3 DNA: TGTGCCAGTAAGCTAGGCCAGCCTTCACCCCTCCACTTT
CDR3 protein: CASKLGQPSPLHF
J gene: TRBJ1-6
V gene: TRBV19
clone size: -
D gene: -

CDR3 DNA: TGTGCCAGTAGTCCGGGACAGGTGGCCCAGCCCCAGCATTTT
CDR3 protein: CASSPGQVAQPQHF
J gene: TRBJ1-5
V gene: TRBV19
clone size: -
D gene: TRBD1

CDR3 DNA: TGTGCCAGCAGCTTCCCCATTGTTGTTAATGAGCAGTTCTTC
CDR3 protein: CASSFPIVVNEQFF
J gene: TRBJ2-1
V gene: TRBV7-2
clone size: -
D gene: -

CDR3 DNA: TGTGCCAGCAGTGAAGCGCGTAGCGCCACCGGGGAGCTGTTTTTT
CDR3 protein: CASSEARSATGELFF
J gene: TRBJ2-2
V gene: TRBV6-1
clone size: -
D gene: -

CDR3 DNA: TGTGCCAGCTCACCGCGGCAACATCAGCCCCAGCATTTT
CDR3 protein: CASSPRQHQPQHF
J gene: TRBJ1-5
V gene: TRBV18
clone size: -
D gene: -

CDR3 DNA: TGTGCCAGCAGGGGGGGACAGGGATCCTACGAGCAGTACTTC
CDR3 protein: CASRGGQGSYEQYF
J gene: TRBJ2-7
V gene: TRBV2
clone size: -
D gene: TRBD1

CDR3 DNA: TGTGCCAGCAGCGCCGGGGGAGGGAACACTGAAGCTTTCTTT
CDR3 protein: CASSAGGGNTEAFF
J gene: TRBJ1-1
V gene: TRBV7-3
clone size: -
D gene: -